Shown below are 30 T cell receptor beta chains from a single sample sequenced in a study of identical twins. TCRdb independently ran MiXCR on the 5' RACE reads; one entry per CDR3 protein. Here the sample spans some 560,000 distinct CDR3 sequences, 9.6% being singletons. These same data were also listed under a study on yellow fever vaccine responses in identical twins.

The sample comprised PBMCs. These TCRs come from a woman under 30 in good health.

The V and J genes are TRBV5-4 and TRBJ2-1, with 11 nucleotides matching TRBD2. V lost 3 bases to trimming and J lost 5 bases; unmatched junction nucleotides: 7. CDR1 is SGHNT and CDR2 is YYREEE in the germline V gene (reference sequence). The CDR3 totals 16 residues. In nucleotides, the CDR3 is TGTGCCAGCAGCTACTTAGCGGGGGGGCCGAACAATGAGCAGTTCTTC. It specifies CASSYLAGGPNNEQFF.

Only a few counts were recorded for this clonotype. V gene TRBV20-1 combines with J gene TRBJ1-1, with D possibly being TRBD1 (5 bases). Deletions cut 2 bases from V and 0 bases from J, with 7 bases between. The CDR3 loop spans 13 amino acids. Germline assignment: CDR1 DFQATT and CDR2 SNEGSKA (reference sequence). The CDR3 spells CSARRGMNTEAFF. DNA of the CDR3: TGCAGTGCTAGAAGGGGCATGAACACTGAAGCTTTCTTT.

The J gene is TRBJ2-5, the V gene TRBV29-1, with TRBD1 as a possible D gene (6 bases). Germline lookup yields CDR1 SQVTM and CDR2 ANQGSEA. V lost 0 bases, J lost 2 bases, and 16 bases lay in between. The CDR3 loop spans 16 amino acids. This chain's CDR3 is CSVEDLDRNGQETQYF. The CDR3 nucleotides read TGCAGCGTTGAAGATCTAGACAGGAACGGACAAGAGACCCAGTACTTC.

This clonotype occurred many times. The rearrangement links TRBV11-2 to TRBJ1-2, with D perhaps TRBD1 (5 bases). The CDR3 has 16 residues. V was pared by 5 bases and J by 4 bases, with 20 bases between. From germline, CDR1 is SGHAT and CDR2 FQNNGV. The DNA for the CDR3 is TGTGCCAGCAGCGAACTAGAATCGGTCGGGGCCTATGGCTACACCTTC. It translates to CASSELESVGAYGYTF.

This clonotype was observed many times. The chain has TRBV20-1 and TRBJ2-7; 8 bases line up with TRBD1. CDR3 length equals 14 residues. The V segment lost 3 bases and the J segment 0 bases; nucleotides outside the gene matches: 4. CDR1 and CDR2 (germline): DFQATT, SNEGSKA (reference sequence). This CDR3 is CSARDGQGSYEQYF. The CDR3 nucleotides read TGCAGTGCTAGGGACGGACAGGGCTCCTACGAGCAGTACTTC.

For the CDR3, the DNA is TGTGCCAGCATCGGTAGCGGAAGACCATACAATGAGCAGTTCTTC. As protein: CASIGSGRPYNEQFF. The V call is TRBV5-6, the J call TRBJ2-1; maybe TRBD2 (6 bases). The CDR3 runs to 15 residues. Trimming removed 6 bases at V and 4 bases at J, with 17 bases between. Germline V CDR1 and CDR2: SGHDT, YYEEEE.

Many counts were recorded for this clonotype. The CDR3 protein is CASSLVSYEQYF. The DNA of the CDR3 is TGTGCCAGCAGCTTAGTGTCCTACGAGCAGTACTTC. V is TRBV7-9 and J is TRBJ2-7; no definite D call. The CDR3 totals 12 residues. V was pared by 1 base and J by 1 base, with 2 bases between. Germline CDR1 SEHNR, CDR2 FQNEAQ (reference sequence). Full variable domain (rest looked up from reference TRBV7-9 and TRBJ2-7): DTGVSQNPRHKITKRGQNVTFRCDPISEHNRLYWYRQTLGQGPEFLTYFQNEAQLEKSRLLSDRFSAERPKGSFSTLEIQRTEQGDSAMYLCASSLVSYEQYFGPGTRLTVT.

CDR3 protein: CSAQLAGAYEQYF. The DNA for the CDR3 is TGCAGTGCTCAATTAGCGGGAGCCTACGAGCAGTACTTC. This chain joins TRBV20-1 and TRBJ2-7; 9 bases are shared with TRBD2. Germline lookup yields CDR1 DFQATT and CDR2 SNEGSKA (reference sequence). Losses at the gene ends were 5 bases for V and 2 bases for J; bases not matched to a gene: 4. This CDR3 has 13 residues.

The V call is TRBV6-2 or TRBV6-3, the J call TRBJ2-7, with 7 bases matching TRBD1. The CDR3 covers 14 residues. Germline values: CDR1 MNHEY, CDR2 SVGEGT. V trimming: 0 bases; J trimming: 2 bases; junction bases outside the gene matches: 1. CDR3 bases: TGTGCCAGCAGTTACTCGACAGGGCCCTACGAGCAGTACTTC. It encodes CASSYSTGPYEQYF.

This clonotype came up a few times. J is TRBJ2-3 and V is TRBV12-3 or TRBV12-4; TRBD1 matches 8 bases. The CDR3 sequence is 15 residues long. Losses at the gene ends were 6 bases for V and 3 bases for J; bases not matched to a gene: 8. The CDR3: CASRANRGSTDTQYF. The CDR3 region has the DNA TGTGCCAGCAGAGCAAACAGGGGGTCTACAGATACGCAGTATTTT.

This chain uses TRBV28 with TRBJ1-1; TRBD1 aligns across 8 bases. Per the germline V gene, CDR1 is MDHEN and CDR2 is SYDVKM. The CDR3 consists of 14 residues. V lost 7 bases to trimming and J lost 1 base; unmatched junction nucleotides: 5. CDR3 sequence (DNA): TGTGCCAGCACTGAACAGGGGGGGAACACTGAAGCTTTCTTT. It yields the protein CASTEQGGNTEAFF.

The chain links TRBV12-3 or TRBV12-4 to TRBJ2-5; 8 nucleotides line up with TRBD1. V lost 3 bases and J lost 5; bases outside the gene matches: 11. The CDR3 contains 16 residues. In DNA form, the CDR3 reads TGTGCCAGCAGTTTGTCTCCTGACAGGGGAGATGAGACCCAGTACTTC. This codes for CASSLSPDRGDETQYF.

The chain uses TRBV29-1 and TRBJ2-7; possible D gene TRBD2, 7 bases. Deletions cut 3 bases from V and 1 base from J, with 13 bases between. CDR1 and CDR2 from the germline V gene are SQVTM and ANQGSEA. CDR3 size: 14 residues. CDR3 region: CSVEGGRGSYEQYF. The CDR3 DNA reads TGCAGCGTTGAGGGGGGGCGGGGATCCTACGAGCAGTACTTC.

This clonotype occurred many times. The genes are TRBV29-1 and TRBJ2-1; the match to TRBD2 covers 13 bases. V trimming: 2 bases; J trimming: 2 bases; junction bases outside the gene matches: 6. CDR3 size: 17 residues. The germline CDR1 and CDR2 sequences are SQVTM and ANQGSEA. The CDR3 DNA is TGCAGCGTTGAAAAAGGACTAGCGGGAGTGACCTACAATGAGCAGTTCTTC. It yields the protein CSVEKGLAGVTYNEQFF.

This clonotype was counted only a few times. The chain links TRBV6-2 or TRBV6-3 to TRBJ2-1; 7 positions match TRBD2. Unmatched junction bases numbered 9, after V lost 6 bases and J lost 1 base. The germline V gene has CDR1 MNHEY and CDR2 SVGEGT. The CDR3 has 16 residues. This CDR3 reads CASRPRDYGSYNEQFF. Here the CDR3 DNA reads TGTGCCAGCAGACCCCGGGACTATGGATCCTACAATGAGCAGTTCTTC.

Only a few counts were recorded for this clonotype. The chain uses TRBV4-3 and TRBJ2-1; D perhaps matches TRBD2 (5 bases). The CDR3 is made up of 16 amino acids. V was pared by 4 bases and J by 2 bases, with 15 bases between. Germline V gives CDR1 LGHNA, CDR2 YSLEER. Here the CDR3 DNA reads TGCGCCAGCAGCCCCGACGGTAGCGAACCCTACAATGAGCAGTTCTTC. This codes for CASSPDGSEPYNEQFF.

The chain carries TRBV25-1 and TRBJ1-2, with D unresolved. V was pared by 3 bases and J by 6 bases, with 11 bases between. The V gene's germline CDR1 is MGHDK and CDR2 SYGVNS. This CDR3 has 13 amino acids. CDR3 DNA sequence: TGTGCCAGCAGTGAGGTTTCGGGGAATGGCTACACCTTC. This encodes CASSEVSGNGYTF.

Many counts were recorded for this clonotype. The gene calls are TRBV27 and TRBJ2-3; the D call may be TRBD1 or TRBD2 (5 bases each). Looked up from germline, CDR1 is MNHEY and CDR2 is SMNVEV (reference sequence). With 8 bases removed from V and 5 bases from J, the gap between germline ends came to 11 bases. This CDR3 spans 12 amino acids. The CDR3 nucleotides are TGTGCCAGCGGGGCGCGGGTAGATACGCAGTATTTT. It specifies CASGARVDTQYF.

The CDR3 nucleotides read TGCGCCAGCAGCTTGGTTGGAGGGGAGACTGAAGCTTTCTTT. Its protein is CASSLVGGETEAFF. The rearrangement joins TRBV5-1 to TRBJ1-1; TRBD1 is a possible D gene (5 bases). Germline values: CDR1 SGHRS, CDR2 YFSETQ. The CDR3 sequence is 14 residues long. Trimming removed 0 bases at V and 5 bases at J, with 11 bases between.

The chain uses TRBV6-2 or TRBV6-3 and TRBJ2-2; the D gene is possibly TRBD1 (6 bases). Trimming took 5 bases from V and 3 from J, leaving 19 bases between them. Germline V gene sequence: CDR1 MNHEY, CDR2 SVGEGT. This CDR3 region has 17 residues. CDR3 amino acids: CASSDPTGPVDTGELFF. The CDR3 DNA follows: TGTGCCAGCAGTGACCCAACAGGGCCTGTCGACACCGGGGAGCTGTTTTTT.

In nucleotides, the CDR3 is TGTGCCACCAGCAGCGACAGGGGTTACGAGCAGTACTTC. Translation: CATSSDRGYEQYF. The chain carries TRBV15 and TRBJ2-7, with 8 bases aligning to TRBD1. Germline trimming cut 3 bases from V and 4 bases from J; bases unmatched to any gene: 2. The germline V gene has CDR1 LNHNV and CDR2 YYDKDF (reference sequence). The CDR3 is made up of 13 amino acids.

This clonotype was counted between two and nine times. The gene calls are TRBV7-3 and TRBJ2-3; 11 positions match TRBD2. There are 16 residues in the CDR3. In germline, CDR1 is SGHTA, CDR2 FQGTGA. V lost 5 bases, J lost 3 bases, and 7 bases stayed unmatched. CDR3 residues: CASSRSGGASTDTQYF. DNA for the CDR3: TGTGCCAGCAGCCGTAGCGGGGGGGCTAGTACAGATACGCAGTATTTT.

In this sample, this clonotype turned up a few times. The chain joins TRBV7-2 to TRBJ2-1; no reliable D call. V was trimmed by 8 bases and J by 7 bases, leaving 15 bases between them. The germline V gene encodes CDR1 SGHTA and CDR2 FQGNSA. The CDR3 length is 13 residues. CDR3 sequence reads: CASLAPGKNEQFF. In DNA, the CDR3 is TGTGCCAGCCTCGCGCCTGGAAAAAATGAGCAGTTCTTC.

This sequence joins TRBV30 and TRBJ2-1; 11 bases match TRBD2. J lost 7 bases, V lost 2 bases, and 1 base had no gene match. This CDR3 has 13 residues. Germline V CDR1 and CDR2: GTSNPN, SVGIG (reference sequence). CDR3 in amino acids: CAWSTSGRNEQFF. Here the CDR3 DNA reads TGTGCCTGGAGTACTAGCGGGAGAAATGAGCAGTTCTTC. Full variable domain (rest looked up from reference TRBV30 and TRBJ2-1): SQTIHQWPATLVQPVGSPLSLECTVEGTSNPNLYWYRQAAGRGLQLLFYSVGIGQISSEVPQNLSASRPQDRQFILSSKKLLLSDSGFYLCAWSTSGRNEQFFGPGTRLTVL.

The chain has TRBV20-1 and TRBJ2-3; TRBD2 matches 11 bases. V lost 3 bases and J lost 2; bases outside the gene matches: 13. The CDR3 contains 18 residues. Germline V gene lookup returns CDR1 DFQATT and CDR2 SNEGSKA (reference sequence). CDR3 region: CSASMTGTSGTDTDTQYF. The CDR3, as DNA: TGCAGTGCTAGCATGACCGGGACTAGCGGTACCGACACAGATACGCAGTATTTT.

The V call is TRBV6-1, the J call TRBJ2-1; D may be TRBD2 (6 bases). Trimming took 4 bases from V and 15 from J, leaving 16 bases between them. From germline, CDR1 is MNHNS and CDR2 SASEGT. CDR3 length: 12 residues. This CDR3 reads CASSAQRAEGFF. In nucleotides, the CDR3 is TGTGCCAGCAGTGCACAGAGAGCGGAGGGGTTCTTC.

A few counts support this clonotype. The chain couples TRBV5-6 to TRBJ2-5; D is perhaps TRBD2 (7 bases). The CDR3 covers 13 residues. Germline CDR1 SGHDT, CDR2 YYEEEE. CDR3 coding DNA: TGTGCGACCAAGCTGCGGGGGCACGAGACCCAGTACTTC. It specifies CATKLRGHETQYF. The full variable domain, with the rest looked up from reference TRBV5-6 and TRBJ2-5, is DAGVTQSPTHLIKTRGQQVTLRCSPKSGHDTVSWYQQALGQGPQFIFQYYEEEERQRGNFPDRFSGHQFPNYSSELNVNALLLGDSALYLCATKLRGHETQYFGPGTRLLVL.

This clonotype was recorded at least ten times. The chain links TRBV14 to TRBJ2-1; D might be TRBD1 (6 bases). Germline V gene sequence: CDR1 SGHDN, CDR2 FVKESK. The CDR3 covers 13 residues. Deletions cut 4 bases from V and 9 bases from J, with 13 bases between. For the CDR3, the DNA is TGTGCCAGCAGCCTTCCTTCAGGGGCTGAGCAGTTCTTC. Amino acid sequence: CASSLPSGAEQFF. Complete variable domain (other parts from reference TRBV14 and TRBJ2-1): EAGVTQFPSHSVIEKGQTVTLRCDPISGHDNLYWYRRVMGKEIKFLLHFVKESKQDESGMPNNRFLAERTGGTYSTLKVQPAELEDSGVYFCASSLPSGAEQFFGPGTRLTVL.

DNA of the CDR3: TGTGCCAGCTCACCACCGCTCGGGGGATGGGACACAGATACGCAGTATTTT. Translated, it gives CASSPPLGGWDTDTQYF. The chain has TRBV18 and TRBJ2-3; maybe TRBD2 (6 bases). V gave up 0 bases and J gave up 2 bases, with 15 bases separating them. This CDR3 contains 17 residues. Germline V gene lookup returns CDR1 KGHSH and CDR2 LQKENI. The complete variable domain, with remaining parts taken from reference TRBV18 and TRBJ2-3, reads NAGVMQNPRHLVRRRGQEARLRCSPMKGHSHVYWYRQLPEEGLKFMVYLQKENIIDESGMPKERFSAEFPKEGPSILRIQQVVRGDSAAYFCASSPPLGGWDTDTQYFGPGTRLTVL.

The sample holds many counts of this clonotype. The chain uses TRBV7-9 and TRBJ2-4; 7 bases line up with TRBD1. V dropped 4 bases and J dropped 0; count of bases not matched to a gene: 6. The CDR3 sequence is 16 residues long. Germline loops: CDR1 SEHNR, CDR2 FQNEAQ (reference sequence). The CDR3 coding sequence is TGTGCCAGCAGCTCAACAGGGGTCGCAGCCAAAAACATTCAGTACTTC. This encodes CASSSTGVAAKNIQYF.